The rows below give T cell receptor beta chains drawn from one sample of a study of blood T cell repertoires in COVID-19. Only in-frame clones appear in the TCRdb table, and some are missing; sequencing was by immunoSEQ multiplex PCR. The sample contains around 290,000 clones, roughly 86% of which appear only once. Sequenced: PBMCs or T cells enriched from blood (not recorded which). Receptors were obtained from a woman aged 18-29 years who had recovered from COVID-19. Both conserved end residues are part of each CDR3. The D gene is left open where the match is weak. Clone size appears in some rows only: once, few, many, or a class for an expanded clone.

DNA | CDR3 | J | D | V | size
TGTGCCAGTAGTGCGGGACTAGTATACGAGCAGTACTTC | CASSAGLVYEQYF | TRBJ2-7 | TRBD2 | TRBV19 | once
TGTGCCAGCAGCTTGAGGGAAGGGAATCAGCCCCAGCATTTT | CASSLREGNQPQHF | TRBJ1-5 | . | TRBV7-8 | .
TGTGCCAGCAGTGAGTTTGCGGAATTCTGGCAGTACTTC | CASSEFAEFWQYF | TRBJ2-7 | . | TRBV2 | .
TGTGCCAGCAGAAGGCCGGGACTAGCAGACAATGAGCAGTTCTTC | CASRRPGLADNEQFF | TRBJ2-1 | TRBD2 | TRBV13 | .
TGTGCCAGCAGCGCATCACAGGGGTGGCGATCTCGTGGCTACACCTTC | CASSASQGWRSRGYTF | TRBJ1-2 | TRBD1 | TRBV9 | .
TGTGCCAGCAGCCAAGGCTTTATGGGCCCTTCCTACGAGCAGTACTTC | CASSQGFMGPSYEQYF | TRBJ2-7 | . | TRBV3-1/TRBV3-2 | .
TGTGCCAGTAGCCCACAGGGGGCCAAAAACATTCAGTACTTC | CASSPQGAKNIQYF | TRBJ2-4 | TRBD1 | TRBV19 | .
TGTGCCAGCAGCCGCCCCTCGCTGAGCGTTGGGCAGTTCTTC | CASSRPSLSVGQFF | TRBJ2-1 | . | TRBV11-2 | .
TGTGCCAGCAGACCGGGGTGGAGGCGCGGGGTTCAGAGCAATCAGCCCCAGCATTTT | CASRPGWRRGVQSNQPQHF | TRBJ1-5 | . | TRBV5-5 | .
TGTGCCAGCAGCGCCGTCACGGGACTAGCGTGGGAGACCCAGTACTTC | CASSAVTGLAWETQYF | TRBJ2-5 | TRBD2 | TRBV9 | many
TGTGCCAGCAGCTTAGGCAGGGATTCACCCCTCCACTTT | CASSLGRDSPLHF | TRBJ1-6 | . | TRBV7-9 | .
TGCAGTGCTGCGGGGCGCGAAGGGCAGTACTTC | CSAAGREGQYF | TRBJ2-7 | . | TRBV20-1 | .
TGTGCCAGCAGAACGAGCGGCCGACAGGGGTTCGCCCAGTACTTC | CASRTSGRQGFAQYF | TRBJ2-5 | TRBD1 | TRBV7-2 | .
TGTGCCAGCAGCTACGACGGGAAGATCACAGATACGCAGTATTTT | CASSYDGKITDTQYF | TRBJ2-3 | . | TRBV7-3 | .
TGTGCCACCAGACAGGGGGATACGCAGTATTTT | CATRQGDTQYF | TRBJ2-3 | TRBD1 | TRBV24-1 | .
TGTGCCAGCAGCTATGGGACAGGGCCCAATCAGCCCCAGCATTTT | CASSYGTGPNQPQHF | TRBJ1-5 | TRBD1 | TRBV11-2 | few
TGTGCCAGTAGTATTGTAGACAGGGTCTACAATGAGCAGTTCTTC | CASSIVDRVYNEQFF | TRBJ2-1 | TRBD1 | TRBV19 | .
TGTGCCAGCAGTTACCCGAGGGGAGGGACCCGCATTGCAGATACGCAGTATTTT | CASSYPRGGTRIADTQYF | TRBJ2-3 | TRBD2 | TRBV6-2/TRBV6-3 | .
TGTGCCAGCAGCTTAATTCGAGGGGAAAAACTGTTTTTT | CASSLIRGEKLFF | TRBJ1-4 | . | TRBV7-2 | .
TGTGCCAGCAGCGCCTCAATGCGTCCCACGGAAAAACTGTTTTTT | CASSASMRPTEKLFF | TRBJ1-4 | . | TRBV9 | .
TGTGCCAGCAGCCCTTCAAGCGGCACCCTAGGGGGGGACATTCAGTACTTC | CASSPSSGTLGGDIQYF | TRBJ2-4 | . | TRBV7-2 | .
TGTGCCTGGACCGAGCGGGGTTACACCGGGGAGCTGTTTTTT | CAWTERGYTGELFF | TRBJ2-2 | TRBD2 | TRBV30 | .
TGTGCCAGCAGTGCACAGGGGCCCATGAACACTGAAGCTTTCTTT | CASSAQGPMNTEAFF | TRBJ1-1 | TRBD1 | TRBV11-2 | .
TGTGCCAGCAGCCGCCCGGTGGCACCAGGGGAGACCCAGTACTTC | CASSRPVAPGETQYF | TRBJ2-5 | . | TRBV3-1/TRBV3-2 | .
TGCGCCAGCAGCCAAGATCGGGGGGCGAGTTCACCCCTCCACTTT | CASSQDRGASSPLHF | TRBJ1-6 | . | TRBV4-1 | .
TGCGCCAGCAGCTTGGGAACAGTTCAAGAGACCCAGTACTTC | CASSLGTVQETQYF | TRBJ2-5 | . | TRBV5-1 | .
TGCGCCAGCAGCTTCTGGACAGGGGGGAACACTGAAGCTTTCTTT | CASSFWTGGNTEAFF | TRBJ1-1 | TRBD1 | TRBV5-1 | .
TGTGCCAGCAGCTTGGTAACTAGCGGGGGTCCCGGGGAGCTGTTTTTT | CASSLVTSGGPGELFF | TRBJ2-2 | TRBD2 | TRBV5-4 | .
TGTGCCAGCAGCGCCGAACAGTTCACAGATACGCAGTATTTT | CASSAEQFTDTQYF | TRBJ2-3 | . | TRBV9 | many
TGTGCCAGTGGGACACCCAATCAGCCCCAGCATTTT | CASGTPNQPQHF | TRBJ1-5 | . | TRBV19 | .
TGTGCCACCAGTGAGTCCGGGGACAGTGACGAGCAGTACTTC | CATSESGDSDEQYF | TRBJ2-7 | TRBD1 | TRBV24-1 | .
TGTGCCAGCAGCACGACGGGGGAGCAGTACTTC | CASSTTGEQYF | TRBJ2-7 | . | TRBV7-8 | few
TGTGCCAGCTCACCTGGGACTAGCGGGAGGAATGAGCAGTTCTTC | CASSPGTSGRNEQFF | TRBJ2-1 | TRBD2 | TRBV18 | .
TGTGCCAGCAGCTTAGATCGTGTAGGGGGTGAAGGCGAGCAGTACTTC | CASSLDRVGGEGEQYF | TRBJ2-7 | . | TRBV11-2 | .
TGTGCCAGCTCACCATCGAGTCAGGGCGCCGCTTTCTTT | CASSPSSQGAAFF | TRBJ1-1 | . | TRBV18 | .
TGCAGCGTAATAGGGACACCCGACACAGATACGCAGTATTTT | CSVIGTPDTDTQYF | TRBJ2-3 | . | TRBV29-1 | .
TGTGCCAGCAACCAAGACAGGGGGCAGGAGACCCAGTACTTC | CASNQDRGQETQYF | TRBJ2-5 | TRBD1 | TRBV28 | .
TGTGCCTGGACCCTCATGCGGGAGGTTGGCTACACCTTC | CAWTLMREVGYTF | TRBJ1-2 | . | TRBV30 | few
TGCGCCAGCAGCTTGAGAGGTGGCTACGAGCAGTACTTC | CASSLRGGYEQYF | TRBJ2-7 | . | TRBV5-1 | .
TGTGCCTGGAGGGACAGCCACTATGGCTACACCTTC | CAWRDSHYGYTF | TRBJ1-2 | . | TRBV30 | .
TGTGCCAGTAGTATGGGACAGGGGAACACTGAAGCTTTCTTT | CASSMGQGNTEAFF | TRBJ1-1 | TRBD1 | TRBV19 | few
TGTGCCAGCAGCCCACAGACAGGGCTGAACACTGAAGCTTTCTTT | CASSPQTGLNTEAFF | TRBJ1-1 | TRBD1 | TRBV7-9 | few
TGTGCCAGCAGTGGACCGGGACAGGGTCGGTCTGGCTACACCTTC | CASSGPGQGRSGYTF | TRBJ1-2 | TRBD1 | TRBV2 | once
TGTGCCAGCAGCTTAGATAGCACTTCCACCATTGGCTACACCTTC | CASSLDSTSTIGYTF | TRBJ1-2 | . | TRBV11-2 | .
TGTGCCACCGGGGTGAACACTGAAGCTTTCTTT | CATGVNTEAFF | TRBJ1-1 | . | TRBV19 | .
TGTGCCAGCAGCGCTTTAACAGGGAGGAACACTGAAGCTTTCTTT | CASSALTGRNTEAFF | TRBJ1-1 | . | TRBV7-8 | few
TGTGCCAGCAGCTCGACAGGGGATAGCAATCAGCCCCAGCATTTT | CASSSTGDSNQPQHF | TRBJ1-5 | TRBD1 | TRBV11-1 | .